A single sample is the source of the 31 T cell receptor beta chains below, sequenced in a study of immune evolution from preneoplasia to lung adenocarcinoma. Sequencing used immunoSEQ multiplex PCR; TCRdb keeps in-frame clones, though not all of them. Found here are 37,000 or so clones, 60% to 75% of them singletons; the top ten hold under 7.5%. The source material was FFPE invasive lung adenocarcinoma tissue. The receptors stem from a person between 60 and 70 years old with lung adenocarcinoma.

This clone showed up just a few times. CDR3 region: CASSLRVGGYGYTF. In DNA form, the CDR3 reads TGTGCCAGCAGTTTAAGGGTCGGAGGCTATGGCTACACCTTC. The V and J genes are TRBV28 and TRBJ1-2; D not certain. This CDR3 contains 14 residues. Germline CDR1 MDHEN, CDR2 SYDVKM. V lost 2 bases to trimming and J lost 4 bases, with 11 bases between them.

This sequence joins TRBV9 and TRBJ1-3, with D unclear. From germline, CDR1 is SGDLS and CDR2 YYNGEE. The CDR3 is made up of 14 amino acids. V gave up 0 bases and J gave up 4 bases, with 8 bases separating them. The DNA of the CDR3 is TGTGCCAGCAGCGTAGAAGGTGCCGGAAACACCATATATTTT. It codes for CASSVEGAGNTIYF. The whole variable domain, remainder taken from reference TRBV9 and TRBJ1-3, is DSGVTQTPKHLITATGQRVTLRCSPRSGDLSVYWYQQSLDQGLQFLIQYYNGEERAKGNILERFSAQQFPDLHSELNLSSLELGDSALYFCASSVEGAGNTIYFGEGSWLTVV.

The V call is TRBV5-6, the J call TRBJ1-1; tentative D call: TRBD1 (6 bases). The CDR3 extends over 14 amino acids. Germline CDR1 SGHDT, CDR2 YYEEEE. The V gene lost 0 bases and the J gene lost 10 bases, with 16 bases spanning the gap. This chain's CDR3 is CASSLGGQPEGAFF. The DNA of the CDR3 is TGTGCCAGCAGCTTGGGGGGACAACCGGAGGGAGCTTTCTTT.

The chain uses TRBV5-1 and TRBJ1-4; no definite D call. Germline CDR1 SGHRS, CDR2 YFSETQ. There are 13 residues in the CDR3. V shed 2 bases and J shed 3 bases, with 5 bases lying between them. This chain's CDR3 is CASSFSPNEKLFF. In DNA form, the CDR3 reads TGCGCCAGCAGCTTTAGTCCTAATGAAAAACTGTTTTTT.

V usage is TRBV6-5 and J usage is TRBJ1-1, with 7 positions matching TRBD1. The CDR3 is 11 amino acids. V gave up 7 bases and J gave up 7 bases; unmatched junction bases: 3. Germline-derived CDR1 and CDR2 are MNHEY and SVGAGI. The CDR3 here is CASNNRGEAFF. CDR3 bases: TGTGCCAGCAACAACAGGGGTGAAGCTTTCTTT.

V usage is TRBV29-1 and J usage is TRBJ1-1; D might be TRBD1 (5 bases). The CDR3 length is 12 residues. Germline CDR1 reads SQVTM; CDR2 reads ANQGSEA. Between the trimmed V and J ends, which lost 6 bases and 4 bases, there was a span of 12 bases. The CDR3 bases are TGCAGCGTCAAACTCGGGGGCACTGAAGCTTTCTTT. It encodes CSVKLGGTEAFF.

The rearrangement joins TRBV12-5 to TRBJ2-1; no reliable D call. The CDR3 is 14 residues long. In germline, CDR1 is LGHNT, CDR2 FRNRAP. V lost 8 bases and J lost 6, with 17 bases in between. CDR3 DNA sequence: TGTGCTAGTACCCCCCGGCACCCCTCCAATGAGCAGTTCTTC. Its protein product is CASTPRHPSNEQFF.

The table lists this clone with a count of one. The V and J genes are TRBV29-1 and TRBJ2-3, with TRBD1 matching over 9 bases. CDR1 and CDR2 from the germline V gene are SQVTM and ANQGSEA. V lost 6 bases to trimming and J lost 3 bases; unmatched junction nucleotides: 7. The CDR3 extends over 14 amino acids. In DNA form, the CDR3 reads TGCAGCGTGAATACAGGGGGCGCGACAGATACGCAGTATTTT. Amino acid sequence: CSVNTGGATDTQYF.

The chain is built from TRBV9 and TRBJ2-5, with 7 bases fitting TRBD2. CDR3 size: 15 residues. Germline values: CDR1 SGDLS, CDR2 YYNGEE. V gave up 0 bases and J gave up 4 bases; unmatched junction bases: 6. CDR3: CASSVGSGGGETQYF. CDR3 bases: TGTGCCAGCAGCGTAGGGAGTGGGGGGGGAGAGACCCAGTACTTC.

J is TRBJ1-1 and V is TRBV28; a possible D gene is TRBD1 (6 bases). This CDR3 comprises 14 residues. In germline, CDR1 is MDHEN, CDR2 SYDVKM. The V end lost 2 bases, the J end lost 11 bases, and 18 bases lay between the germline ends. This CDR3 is CASSLVFIGGAAFF. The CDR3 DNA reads TGTGCCAGCAGTTTAGTCTTTATTGGGGGGGCGGCTTTCTTT.

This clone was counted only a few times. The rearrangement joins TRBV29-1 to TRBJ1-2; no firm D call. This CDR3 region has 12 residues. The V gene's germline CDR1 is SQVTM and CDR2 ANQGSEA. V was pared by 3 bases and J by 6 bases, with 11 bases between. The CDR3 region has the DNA TGCAGCGTTGACCGGGTGATTGATGGCTACACCTTC. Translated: CSVDRVIDGYTF.

CDR3 in amino acids: CASSSEGNTGELFF. In DNA form, the CDR3 reads TGCGCCAGCAGCTCCGAGGGGAACACCGGGGAGCTGTTTTTT. This chain links TRBV5-1 with TRBJ2-2; maybe TRBD2 (5 bases). The CDR3 consists of 14 residues. Germline V gene lookup returns CDR1 SGHRS and CDR2 YFSETQ. The ends were cut back, 3 bases at V and 1 base at J, with 7 bases in the middle.

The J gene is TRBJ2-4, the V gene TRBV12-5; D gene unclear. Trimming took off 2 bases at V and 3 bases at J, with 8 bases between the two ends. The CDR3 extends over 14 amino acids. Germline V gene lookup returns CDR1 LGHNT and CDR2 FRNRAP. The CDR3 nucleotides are TGTGCTAGTGGTTTGTCGGCTAGCAAAAACATTCAGTACTTC. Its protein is CASGLSASKNIQYF.

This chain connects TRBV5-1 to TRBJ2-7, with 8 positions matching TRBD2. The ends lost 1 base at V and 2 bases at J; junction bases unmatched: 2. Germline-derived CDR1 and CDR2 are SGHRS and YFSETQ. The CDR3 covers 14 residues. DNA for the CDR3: TGCGCCAGCAGCTTGCAGCGGGGGCCCTACGAGCAGTACTTC. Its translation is CASSLQRGPYEQYF.

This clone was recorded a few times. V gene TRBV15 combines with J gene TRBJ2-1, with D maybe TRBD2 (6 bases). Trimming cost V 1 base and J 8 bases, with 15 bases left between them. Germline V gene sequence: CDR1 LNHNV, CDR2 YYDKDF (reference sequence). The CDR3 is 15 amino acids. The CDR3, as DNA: TGTGCCACCAGCAGAGGGGAGGACGGGATCGATGAGCAGTTCTTC. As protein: CATSRGEDGIDEQFF.

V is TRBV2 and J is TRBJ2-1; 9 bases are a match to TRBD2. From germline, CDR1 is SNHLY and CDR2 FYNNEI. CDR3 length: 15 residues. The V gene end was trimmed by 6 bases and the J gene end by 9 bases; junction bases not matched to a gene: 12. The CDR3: CASRGGLASDSEQFF. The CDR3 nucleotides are TGTGCCAGCAGGGGCGGACTAGCGTCGGACAGTGAGCAGTTCTTC.

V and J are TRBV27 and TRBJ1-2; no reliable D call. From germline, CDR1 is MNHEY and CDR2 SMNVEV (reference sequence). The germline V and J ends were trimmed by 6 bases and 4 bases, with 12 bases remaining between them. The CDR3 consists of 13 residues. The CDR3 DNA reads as TGTGCCAGCAGGCACGCTACTAGCTATGGCTACACCTTC. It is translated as CASRHATSYGYTF.

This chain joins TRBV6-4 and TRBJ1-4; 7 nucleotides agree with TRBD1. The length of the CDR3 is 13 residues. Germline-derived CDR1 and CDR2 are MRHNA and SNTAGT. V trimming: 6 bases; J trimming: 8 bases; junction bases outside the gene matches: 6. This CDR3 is CASRTGVEEKLFF. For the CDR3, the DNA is TGTGCCAGCAGAACAGGGGTAGAAGAAAAACTGTTTTTT.

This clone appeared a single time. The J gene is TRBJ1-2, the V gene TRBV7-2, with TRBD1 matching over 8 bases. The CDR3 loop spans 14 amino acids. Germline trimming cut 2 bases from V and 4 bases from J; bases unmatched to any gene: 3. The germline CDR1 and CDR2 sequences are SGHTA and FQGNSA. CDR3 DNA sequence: TGTGCCAGCAGCTTACCGCAGGGGGCCTATGGCTACACCTTC. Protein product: CASSLPQGAYGYTF.

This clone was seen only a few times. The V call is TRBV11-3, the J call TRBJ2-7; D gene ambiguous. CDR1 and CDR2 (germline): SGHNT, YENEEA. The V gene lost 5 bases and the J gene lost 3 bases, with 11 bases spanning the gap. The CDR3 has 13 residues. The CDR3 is CASSQAAIYEQYF. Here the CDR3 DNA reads TGTGCCAGCAGCCAAGCCGCCATCTACGAGCAGTACTTC.

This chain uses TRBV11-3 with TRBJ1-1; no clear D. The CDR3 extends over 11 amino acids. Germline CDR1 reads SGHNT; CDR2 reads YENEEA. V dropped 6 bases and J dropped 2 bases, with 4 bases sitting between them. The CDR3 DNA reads TGTGCCAGCAGTCTAAACACTGAAGCTTTCTTT. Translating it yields CASSLNTEAFF.

CDR3 sequence reads: CASSLLGAGAHYGYTF. CDR3 in DNA: TGTGCCAGCAGCTTGTTGGGGGCAGGGGCCCACTATGGCTACACCTTC. The V and J genes are TRBV5-6 and TRBJ1-2, with D possibly being TRBD1 (6 bases). This CDR3 has 16 residues. From germline, CDR1 is SGHDT and CDR2 YYEEEE. Trimming removed 1 base from V and 3 bases from J, with 16 bases in between.

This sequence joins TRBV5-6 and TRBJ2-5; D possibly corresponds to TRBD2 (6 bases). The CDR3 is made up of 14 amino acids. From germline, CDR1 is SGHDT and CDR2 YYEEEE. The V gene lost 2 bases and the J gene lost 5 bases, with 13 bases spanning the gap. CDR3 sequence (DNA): TGTGCCAGCAGCTTCTCGACTAGTTCTGAGACCCAGTACTTC. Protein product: CASSFSTSSETQYF.

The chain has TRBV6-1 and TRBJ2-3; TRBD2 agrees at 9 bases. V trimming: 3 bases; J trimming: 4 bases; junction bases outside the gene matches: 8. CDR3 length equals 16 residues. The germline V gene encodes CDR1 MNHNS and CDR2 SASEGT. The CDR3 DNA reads TGTGCCAGCAGTGATGTAGCGGGAGTTGGTGCAGATACGCAGTATTTT. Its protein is CASSDVAGVGADTQYF.

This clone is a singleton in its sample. This CDR3 is CASSFTRDTANYGYTF. The CDR3 nucleotides are TGTGCCAGCAGCTTTACCCGGGACACGGCTAACTATGGCTACACCTTC. The V call is TRBV11-2, the J call TRBJ1-2; TRBD1 is a possible D gene (6 bases). CDR1 and CDR2 (germline): SGHAT, FQNNGV. This CDR3 comprises 16 residues. Trimming stripped 3 bases from V and 0 bases from J, with 14 bases between. Combining the CDR3 with reference TRBV11-2 and TRBJ1-2 gives the whole variable domain EAGVAQSPRYKIIEKRQSVAFWCNPISGHATLYWYQQILGQGPKLLIQFQNNGVVDDSQLPKDRFSAERLKGVDSTLKIQPAKLEDSAVYLCASSFTRDTANYGYTFGSGTRLTVV.

DNA of the CDR3: TGCGCCAGCAGTCGTGACAGGGAATACGAGCAGTACTTC. Protein sequence: CASSRDREYEQYF. The rearrangement joins TRBV4-1 to TRBJ2-7; 7 bases align to TRBD1. There are 13 residues in the CDR3. Germline V gene data show CDR1 as MGHRA and CDR2 as YSYEKL. After removal of 6 bases from V and 4 bases from J, the junction contained 6 bases not matched to a gene.

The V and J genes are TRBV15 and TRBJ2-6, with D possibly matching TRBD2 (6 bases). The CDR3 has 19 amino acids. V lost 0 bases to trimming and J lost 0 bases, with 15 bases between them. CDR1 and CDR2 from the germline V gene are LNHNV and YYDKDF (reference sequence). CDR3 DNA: TGTGCCACCAGCAGAGATCGGGGAGGCGAACTCTCTGGGGCCAACGTCCTGACTTTC. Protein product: CATSRDRGGELSGANVLTF.

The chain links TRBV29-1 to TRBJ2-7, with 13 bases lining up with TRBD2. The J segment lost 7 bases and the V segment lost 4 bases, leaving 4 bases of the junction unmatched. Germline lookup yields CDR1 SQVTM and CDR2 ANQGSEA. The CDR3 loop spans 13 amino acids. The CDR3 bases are TGCAGCGTTGGGACTAGCGGGAGACGGGAGCAGTACTTC. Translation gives CSVGTSGRREQYF.

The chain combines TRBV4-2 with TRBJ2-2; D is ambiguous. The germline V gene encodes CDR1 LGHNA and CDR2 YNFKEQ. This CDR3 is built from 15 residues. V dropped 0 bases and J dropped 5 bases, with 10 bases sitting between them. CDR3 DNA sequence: TGTGCCAGCAGCCAAGATACAAGACCGACCGGGGAGCTGTTTTTT. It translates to CASSQDTRPTGELFF.

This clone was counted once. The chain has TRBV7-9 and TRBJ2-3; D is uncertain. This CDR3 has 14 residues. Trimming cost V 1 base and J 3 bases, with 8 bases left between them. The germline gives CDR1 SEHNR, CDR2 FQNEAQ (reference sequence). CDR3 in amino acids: CASSLVAATDTQYF. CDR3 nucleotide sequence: TGTGCCAGCAGCTTAGTAGCAGCTACAGATACGCAGTATTTT.

CDR3 in DNA: TGTGCCAGCAGCCACGGGACAGGACGCGACCATGAGCAGTTCTTC. Translating it yields CASSHGTGRDHEQFF. V gene TRBV5-5 combines with J gene TRBJ2-1, with 8 bases that match TRBD1. Trimming cost V 4 bases and J 8 bases; bases outside gene matches: 11. The CDR3 runs 15 residues. Germline V gene data show CDR1 as SGHKS and CDR2 as YYEKEE (reference sequence).